A selection of T cell receptor beta chains follows, all from one sample in a study of metastatic and nonmetastatic thyroid tumors. Through MiXCR, TCRdb re-clonotyped the PCR reads. The sample contains around 50,000 clones, roughly 30% of which appear only once. The sequencing input was blood. The receptors stem from a female donor with papillary thyroid cancer or a benign thyroid nodule (not recorded which). Some clones in this sample may be carry-over from other donors' samples. CDR3s include the opening cysteine and the closing phenylalanine or tryptophan. A D gene is named only where the DNA matches it firmly. Some rows mark clone size as missing; the rest say once, few, many or name a class of expanded clone.

d_gene: .
j_gene: TRBJ1-3
abundance: few
v_gene: TRBV30
CDR3aa: CAWAAYPGNTIYF
CDR3nt: TGTGCCTGGGCAGCTTACCCTGGAAACACCATATATTTT

d_gene: .
j_gene: TRBJ2-7
abundance: .
v_gene: TRBV10-2
CDR3aa: CASSVWVREQYF
CDR3nt: TGCGCCAGCAGTGTCTGGGTCCGCGAGCAGTACTTC

d_gene: .
j_gene: TRBJ2-3
abundance: .
v_gene: TRBV7-3
CDR3aa: CASSPNQASTDTQYF
CDR3nt: TGTGCCAGCAGCCCGAATCAGGCTAGCACAGATACGCAGTATTTT

d_gene: TRBD2
j_gene: TRBJ2-5
abundance: many
v_gene: TRBV28
CDR3aa: CASSSNSGRAETQYF
CDR3nt: TGTGCCAGTAGTTCAAATAGCGGGAGGGCGGAGACCCAGTACTTC

d_gene: .
j_gene: TRBJ1-2
abundance: many
v_gene: TRBV6-1
CDR3aa: CASSDAGDGYGYTF
CDR3nt: TGTGCCAGCAGCGACGCGGGCGATGGGTATGGCTACACCTTC

d_gene: .
j_gene: TRBJ2-1
abundance: few
v_gene: TRBV7-3
CDR3aa: CASSLTGTPWAYNGQFF
CDR3nt: TGTGCCAGCAGCTTAACCGGGACCCCTTGGGCCTACAATGGGCAGTTCTTC

d_gene: .
j_gene: TRBJ1-1
abundance: medium-sized
v_gene: TRBV28
CDR3aa: CASSLPHTEAFF
CDR3nt: TGTGCCAGCAGTTTGCCCCACACTGAAGCTTTCTTT

d_gene: .
j_gene: TRBJ1-2
abundance: .
v_gene: TRBV11-2
CDR3aa: CASSLQGNDYGYTF
CDR3nt: TGTGCCAGCAGCTTACAGGGTAACGACTATGGCTACACCTTC

d_gene: .
j_gene: TRBJ2-7
abundance: many
v_gene: TRBV5-1
CDR3aa: CASSLVANSIYEQYF
CDR3nt: TGCGCCAGCAGCTTGGTGGCGAATTCTATCTACGAGCAGTACTTC

d_gene: .
j_gene: TRBJ2-1
abundance: once
v_gene: TRBV11-2
CDR3aa: CASSLGEGVEQFF
CDR3nt: TGTGCCAGCAGCTTAGGTGAAGGGGTCGAGCAGTTCTTC

d_gene: .
j_gene: TRBJ2-2
abundance: .
v_gene: TRBV19
CDR3aa: CASSPSTAGELFF
CDR3nt: TGTGCCAGTAGCCCATCCACCGCCGGGGAGCTGTTTTTT

d_gene: .
j_gene: TRBJ2-2
abundance: .
v_gene: TRBV6-1
CDR3aa: CASSETGTGDLFF
CDR3nt: TGTGCCAGCAGTGAAACAGGGACCGGGGATCTGTTTTTT

d_gene: .
j_gene: TRBJ2-2
abundance: few
v_gene: TRBV15
CDR3aa: CATSRWGTNTGELFF
CDR3nt: TGTGCCACCAGCAGATGGGGGACGAACACCGGGGAGCTGTTTTTT

d_gene: .
j_gene: TRBJ1-2
abundance: .
v_gene: TRBV7-2
CDR3aa: CASSTGPRSFGYTF
CDR3nt: TGTGCCAGCAGCACGGGACCGCGGTCTTTCGGCTACACCTTC

d_gene: .
j_gene: TRBJ2-7
abundance: .
v_gene: TRBV30
CDR3aa: CACLPGTKNEQYF
CDR3nt: TGTGCCTGCCTTCCCGGGACAAAAAACGAGCAGTACTTC

d_gene: .
j_gene: TRBJ2-7
abundance: medium-sized
v_gene: TRBV6-1
CDR3aa: CASSPTGTQTYEQYF
CDR3nt: TGTGCCAGCAGTCCGACCGGGACGCAAACCTACGAGCAGTACTTC

d_gene: TRBD2
j_gene: TRBJ2-3
abundance: .
v_gene: TRBV6-2/TRBV6-3
CDR3aa: CASSPTSGSAPDTQYF
CDR3nt: TGTGCCAGCAGCCCGACTAGCGGGAGTGCCCCAGATACGCAGTATTTT

d_gene: TRBD1
j_gene: TRBJ2-2
abundance: few
v_gene: TRBV27
CDR3aa: CASSSPGTGMTGELFF
CDR3nt: TGTGCCAGCAGTTCGCCCGGGACAGGGATGACCGGGGAGCTGTTTTTT

d_gene: TRBD2
j_gene: TRBJ2-7
abundance: .
v_gene: TRBV6-1
CDR3aa: CASSPGAGGANYEQYF
CDR3nt: TGTGCCAGCAGCCCCGGAGCGGGGGGGGCTAACTACGAGCAGTACTTC

d_gene: TRBD1
j_gene: TRBJ2-7
abundance: .
v_gene: TRBV12-5
CDR3aa: CASGLAYRGEEQYF
CDR3nt: TGTGCTAGTGGTTTGGCATACAGGGGGGAGGAGCAGTACTTC

d_gene: .
j_gene: TRBJ2-6
abundance: few
v_gene: TRBV27
CDR3aa: CASSLLGKELSGANVLTF
CDR3nt: TGTGCCAGCAGTTTGCTGGGTAAAGAACTCTCTGGGGCCAACGTCCTGACTTTC

d_gene: .
j_gene: TRBJ2-1
abundance: few
v_gene: TRBV20-1
CDR3aa: CSAEWQGGINNEQFF
CDR3nt: TGCAGTGCTGAGTGGCAGGGGGGCATTAACAATGAGCAGTTCTTC

d_gene: .
j_gene: TRBJ2-7
abundance: .
v_gene: TRBV9
CDR3aa: CASSVAGTATYEQYF
CDR3nt: TGTGCCAGCAGCGTAGCGGGGACGGCTACCTACGAGCAGTACTTC

d_gene: TRBD2
j_gene: TRBJ2-3
abundance: .
v_gene: TRBV7-2
CDR3aa: CASSSGTSGDTQYF
CDR3nt: TGTGCCAGCAGCTCCGGGACTAGTGGGGATACGCAGTATTTT

d_gene: .
j_gene: TRBJ2-3
abundance: few
v_gene: TRBV12-3/TRBV12-4
CDR3aa: CASHRGLSTDTQYF
CDR3nt: TGTGCCAGCCATCGGGGTCTGAGCACAGATACGCAGTATTTT

d_gene: .
j_gene: TRBJ1-5
abundance: .
v_gene: TRBV27
CDR3aa: CASSLGGTGAQHF
CDR3nt: TGTGCCAGCAGTTTAGGGGGAACCGGGGCCCAGCATTTT

d_gene: TRBD2
j_gene: TRBJ2-1
abundance: .
v_gene: TRBV6-5
CDR3aa: CASSSNSGSASYNEQFF
CDR3nt: TGTGCCAGCAGTTCTAATAGCGGGAGCGCCTCCTACAATGAGCAGTTCTTC

d_gene: TRBD2
j_gene: TRBJ2-1
abundance: few
v_gene: TRBV20-1
CDR3aa: CSAPAGGYSNEQFF
CDR3nt: TGCAGTGCCCCGGCGGGGGGCTATTCTAATGAGCAGTTCTTC

d_gene: .
j_gene: TRBJ2-1
abundance: many
v_gene: TRBV28
CDR3aa: CASSSLDPGLPAEEQFF
CDR3nt: TGTGCCAGCAGTTCTCTGGATCCGGGACTGCCGGCGGAAGAGCAGTTCTTC

d_gene: TRBD2
j_gene: TRBJ2-1
abundance: few
v_gene: TRBV10-1
CDR3aa: CASSARGAGGLGEQFF
CDR3nt: TGCGCCAGCAGTGCCCGAGGGGCGGGAGGGCTAGGCGAGCAGTTCTTC

d_gene: TRBD1
j_gene: TRBJ2-1
abundance: few
v_gene: TRBV6-1
CDR3aa: CASRLTGVPYNEQFF
CDR3nt: TGTGCCAGTAGACTTACAGGGGTTCCCTACAATGAGCAGTTCTTC

d_gene: .
j_gene: TRBJ1-5
abundance: few
v_gene: TRBV6-1
CDR3aa: CATEGRAGAQHF
CDR3nt: TGTGCCACCGAGGGCCGGGCCGGGGCCCAGCATTTT

d_gene: TRBD1
j_gene: TRBJ1-5
abundance: .
v_gene: TRBV24-1
CDR3aa: CATSDKAGGNSNQPQHF
CDR3nt: TGTGCCACCAGTGATAAGGCAGGGGGGAATAGCAATCAGCCCCAGCATTTT

d_gene: .
j_gene: TRBJ2-1
abundance: .
v_gene: TRBV11-2
CDR3aa: CASSLVGYNEQFF
CDR3nt: TGTGCCAGCAGCTTAGTTGGGTACAATGAGCAGTTCTTC

d_gene: .
j_gene: TRBJ2-7
abundance: few
v_gene: TRBV9
CDR3aa: CASSVAGTFSYEQYF
CDR3nt: TGTGCCAGCAGCGTAGCAGGGACATTTTCCTACGAGCAGTACTTC

d_gene: .
j_gene: TRBJ1-3
abundance: .
v_gene: TRBV3-1
CDR3aa: CASSHTAVGNTIYF
CDR3nt: TGTGCCAGCAGCCACACTGCTGTGGGAAACACCATATATTTT

d_gene: TRBD1
j_gene: TRBJ2-1
abundance: few
v_gene: TRBV6-1
CDR3aa: CASSGTGSYNEQFF
CDR3nt: TGTGCCAGCAGTGGGACAGGCTCCTACAATGAGCAGTTCTTC

d_gene: TRBD1
j_gene: TRBJ1-6
abundance: .
v_gene: TRBV12-3/TRBV12-4
CDR3aa: CASRYTGDSPLHF
CDR3nt: TGTGCCAGCAGATATACAGGGGATTCACCCCTCCACTTT

d_gene: TRBD1
j_gene: TRBJ2-2
abundance: few
v_gene: TRBV28
CDR3aa: CASGPHRGSYGGELFF
CDR3nt: TGTGCCAGCGGACCTCACAGGGGTTCTTACGGCGGGGAGCTGTTTTTT

d_gene: .
j_gene: TRBJ2-1
abundance: few
v_gene: TRBV6-1
CDR3aa: CASRRGINEQFF
CDR3nt: TGTGCCAGCCGCAGGGGTATCAATGAGCAGTTCTTC

d_gene: .
j_gene: TRBJ1-1
abundance: .
v_gene: TRBV2
CDR3aa: CASVEYTEAFF
CDR3nt: TGTGCCAGCGTCGAATACACTGAAGCTTTCTTT

d_gene: .
j_gene: TRBJ1-5
abundance: .
v_gene: TRBV20-1
CDR3aa: CSAARSPDGNQPQHF
CDR3nt: TGCAGTGCAGCCAGGAGTCCGGACGGCAATCAGCCCCAGCATTTT

d_gene: .
j_gene: TRBJ2-7
abundance: .
v_gene: TRBV12-3/TRBV12-4
CDR3aa: CASSTRGVSYEQYF
CDR3nt: TGTGCCAGCAGTACCCGCGGGGTATCCTACGAGCAGTACTTC

d_gene: .
j_gene: TRBJ1-5
abundance: few
v_gene: TRBV6-5
CDR3aa: CASSFPPGGVEQPQHF
CDR3nt: TGTGCCAGCAGTTTCCCGCCAGGCGGGGTGGAACAGCCCCAGCATTTT

d_gene: TRBD1
j_gene: TRBJ1-5
abundance: .
v_gene: TRBV11-2
CDR3aa: CASSLGQGYQPQHF
CDR3nt: TGTGCCAGCAGCTTAGGACAGGGGTATCAGCCCCAGCATTTT

d_gene: .
j_gene: TRBJ1-2
abundance: .
v_gene: TRBV7-9
CDR3aa: CASSFTGQRYGYTF
CDR3nt: TGTGCCAGCAGCTTCACGGGGCAGAGGTATGGCTACACCTTC

d_gene: .
j_gene: TRBJ2-6
abundance: .
v_gene: TRBV11-2
CDR3aa: CASSPGLCSGANVLTF
CDR3nt: TGTGCCAGCAGCCCCGGGCTGTGCTCTGGGGCCAACGTCCTGACTTTC

d_gene: TRBD2
j_gene: TRBJ2-1
abundance: .
v_gene: TRBV20-1
CDR3aa: CSARAGLAGLNEQFF
CDR3nt: TGCAGTGCTAGAGCAGGACTAGCGGGACTTAATGAGCAGTTCTTC

d_gene: TRBD1
j_gene: TRBJ2-3
abundance: .
v_gene: TRBV6-5
CDR3aa: CASSDSQGADTQYF
CDR3nt: TGTGCCAGCAGTGACTCGCAGGGGGCAGATACGCAGTATTTT

d_gene: TRBD2
j_gene: TRBJ2-1
abundance: .
v_gene: TRBV19
CDR3aa: CASSTTQTSGSYNEQFF
CDR3nt: TGTGCCAGTAGTACAACCCAAACTAGCGGGAGCTACAATGAGCAGTTCTTC

d_gene: TRBD1
j_gene: TRBJ1-2
abundance: many
v_gene: TRBV5-4
CDR3aa: CASSSASDRGLGGYTF
CDR3nt: TGTGCCAGCAGCTCAGCTTCGGACAGGGGGCTAGGCGGCTACACCTTC

d_gene: TRBD2
j_gene: TRBJ2-7
abundance: .
v_gene: TRBV2
CDR3aa: CASSLTSGYEQYF
CDR3nt: TGTGCCAGCAGCTTGACTAGCGGCTACGAGCAGTACTTC

d_gene: .
j_gene: TRBJ2-2
abundance: .
v_gene: TRBV9
CDR3aa: CASSVGAGSTGELFF
CDR3nt: TGTGCCAGCAGCGTAGGGGCAGGGAGCACCGGGGAGCTGTTTTTT

d_gene: .
j_gene: TRBJ1-2
abundance: many
v_gene: TRBV6-1
CDR3aa: CASSYGLNYGYTF
CDR3nt: TGTGCCAGCAGTTACGGGCTTAACTATGGCTACACCTTC